Each of the 11 T cell receptor beta chains below was sequenced from the same sample in a study of cytomegalovirus exposure and HLA in healthy donors. Clones were sequenced by immunoSEQ multiplex PCR, and TCRdb holds only the in-frame ones, with some missing. The sample yields roughly 180,000 clones, 86% seen once. Sequenced: PBMCs. The receptors come from a man aged 25 to 40 in good health and CMV-seropositive.

The rearrangement links TRBV27 to TRBJ2-2; no clear D gene. The germline CDR1 and CDR2 sequences are MNHEY and SMNVEV (reference sequence). V lost 10 bases to trimming and J lost 0 bases, with 12 bases between them. The CDR3 extends over 14 amino acids. In DNA, the CDR3 is TGTGCCACCCGGACGTTATCGAACACCGGGGAGCTGTTTTTT. Protein: CATRTLSNTGELFF.

This clone was seen more than once but under ten times. The rearrangement links TRBV25-1 to TRBJ1-4; D gene uncertain. This CDR3 has 15 amino acids. Per germline, CDR1 MGHDK and CDR2 SYGVNS. V lost 3 bases and J lost 5, with 13 bases in between. The CDR3 nucleotides read TGTGCCAGCAGTGACCCGAATCCGGGAAATGAAAAACTGTTTTTT. It specifies CASSDPNPGNEKLFF.

V usage is TRBV5-1 and J usage is TRBJ2-3; maybe TRBD2 (6 bases). The germline CDR1 and CDR2 sequences are SGHRS and YFSETQ. The CDR3 length is 14 residues. V was shortened by 1 base and J by 6 bases, with 12 bases between the two germline ends. The CDR3 nucleotides are TGCGCCAGCAGCTTGCAAACTAGCAGCGATACGCAGTATTTT. This translates into CASSLQTSSDTQYF.

This sequence joins TRBV4-2 and TRBJ1-2, with 9 bases identical to TRBD1. Trimming removed 1 base from V and 0 bases from J; junction bases left unmatched: 9. This CDR3 is 18 amino acids long. CDR1 and CDR2 from the germline V gene are LGHNA and YNFKEQ. CDR3 sequence (DNA): TGTGCCAGCAGCCAAGTCGGACAGGGGACCGGAGCTAACTATGGCTACACCTTC. It is translated as CASSQVGQGTGANYGYTF.

CDR3 amino acids: CASSSGRMSSGNTIYF. For the CDR3, the DNA is TGTGCCAGCTCTAGTGGACGGATGAGCTCTGGAAACACCATATATTTT. V usage is TRBV11-3 and J usage is TRBJ1-3; no firm D call. This CDR3 spans 16 amino acids. The germline V gene has CDR1 SGHNT and CDR2 YENEEA. V was trimmed by 8 bases and J by 0 bases, leaving 17 bases between them.

The chain has TRBV6-4 and TRBJ1-2, with 11 bases fitting TRBD1. This CDR3 is built from 16 residues. With 2 bases clipped from V and 6 bases from J, the junction kept 8 bases outside the gene matches. In germline, CDR1 is MRHNA, CDR2 SNTAGT. The CDR3 nucleotides read TGTGCCAGCAGTGACGTTTATCCGGGACAGGGGGATGGCTACACCTTC. Translated: CASSDVYPGQGDGYTF.

The chain joins TRBV18 to TRBJ2-2; a weak D match, TRBD2 (5 bases). The germline CDR1 and CDR2 sequences are KGHSH and LQKENI. The CDR3 runs 13 residues. V shed 3 bases and J shed 5 bases, with 7 bases lying between them. The CDR3 region is CASSPSGTGELFF. The CDR3 DNA is TGTGCCAGCTCACCGTCGGGGACCGGGGAGCTGTTTTTT.

The chain couples TRBV5-4 to TRBJ2-7; 8 bases map to TRBD1. This CDR3 region has 16 residues. Trimming removed 2 bases from V and 6 bases from J; junction bases left unmatched: 13. The germline gives CDR1 SGHNT, CDR2 YYREEE (reference sequence). In nucleotides, the CDR3 is TGTGCCAGCAGCTTATCGGCAGGGGGCTCGTACGTCGAGCAGTACTTC. Translation gives CASSLSAGGSYVEQYF.

The chain combines TRBV30 with TRBJ2-6; no firm D call. V was cut by 5 bases and J by 12 bases, with 20 bases left in between. This CDR3 is 14 amino acids long. The germline V gene has CDR1 GTSNPN and CDR2 SVGIG (reference sequence). This chain's CDR3 is CAWGLRTEHAVLTF. The CDR3 DNA sequence: TGTGCCTGGGGCCTTCGGACCGAGCATGCCGTCCTGACTTTC.

This sequence joins TRBV28 and TRBJ2-7, with a tentative D call TRBD2 (7 bases). The CDR3 sequence is 18 residues long. V was cut by 3 bases and J by 1 base, with 22 bases left in between. Germline CDR1 reads MDHEN; CDR2 reads SYDVKM. The CDR3 DNA reads as TGTGCCAGCAGTTTGAGTGGGGGGGGCGGGCGCCGTTCCTACGAGCAGTACTTC. It codes for CASSLSGGGGRRSYEQYF.

The J gene is TRBJ2-7, the V gene TRBV6-1; D gene unclear. Trimming shortened V by 6 bases and J by 4 bases, and 16 bases separated the two germline ends. Germline CDR1 MNHNS, CDR2 SASEGT. The CDR3 consists of 14 residues. Written as DNA, the CDR3 is TGTGCCAGCAGCCCCCTCTATGGCCCTTACGAGCAGTACTTC. It translates to CASSPLYGPYEQYF.